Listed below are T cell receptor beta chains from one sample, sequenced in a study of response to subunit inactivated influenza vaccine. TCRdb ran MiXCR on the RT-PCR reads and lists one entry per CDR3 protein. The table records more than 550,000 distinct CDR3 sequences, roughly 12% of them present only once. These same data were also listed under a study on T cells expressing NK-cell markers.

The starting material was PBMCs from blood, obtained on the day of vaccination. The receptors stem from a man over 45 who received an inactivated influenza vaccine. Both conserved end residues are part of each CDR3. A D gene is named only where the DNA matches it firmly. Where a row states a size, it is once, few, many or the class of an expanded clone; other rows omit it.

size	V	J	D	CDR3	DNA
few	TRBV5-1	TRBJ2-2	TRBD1	CASSLLSSRQGSTGELFF	TGCGCCAGCAGCTTATTATCGAGCCGACAGGGGAGCACCGGGGAGCTGTTTTTT
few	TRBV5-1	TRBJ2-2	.	CASSLATRNTGELFF	TGCGCCAGCAGCTTGGCAACCCGAAACACCGGGGAGCTGTTTTTT
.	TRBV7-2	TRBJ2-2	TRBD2	CASSLVVGGNTAELFF	TGTGCCAGCAGCTTAGTGGTGGGGGGGAACACCGCGGAGCTGTTTTTT
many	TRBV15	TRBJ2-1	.	CATSRAGDGNEQFF	TGTGCCACCAGCAGAGCTGGGGATGGGAATGAGCAGTTCTTC
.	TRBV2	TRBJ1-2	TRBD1	CASRAGTGLDGYTF	TGTGCCAGCAGGGCCGGGACAGGATTGGATGGCTACACCTTC
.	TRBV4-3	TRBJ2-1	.	CASSLGPAPGALEQFF	TGCGCCAGCAGCCTCGGGCCGGCGCCCGGCGCCCTTGAGCAGTTCTTC
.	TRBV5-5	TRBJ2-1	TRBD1	CASSFRPTGVSEQFF	TGTGCCAGCAGCTTCCGACCTACAGGGGTGAGTGAGCAGTTCTTC
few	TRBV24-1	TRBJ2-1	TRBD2	CATSDWGLAGYNEQFF	TGTGCCACCAGTGATTGGGGCCTAGCGGGCTACAATGAGCAGTTCTTC
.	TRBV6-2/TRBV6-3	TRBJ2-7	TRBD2	CASSYGAGGYEQYF	TGTGCCAGCAGTTACGGAGCGGGGGGCTACGAGCAGTACTTC
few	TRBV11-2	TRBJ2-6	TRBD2	CASSPMRGGSAGANVLTF	TGTGCCAGCAGCCCCATGCGGGGGGGTTCGGCGGGGGCCAACGTCCTGACTTTC
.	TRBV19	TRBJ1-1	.	CASTKPGTANTEAFF	TGTGCCAGTACCAAGCCGGGGACGGCGAACACTGAAGCTTTCTTT
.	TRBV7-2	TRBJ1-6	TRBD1	CASSSLSTGGNSPLHF	TGTGCCAGCAGCTCCCTCTCGACAGGGGGTAATTCACCCCTCCACTTT
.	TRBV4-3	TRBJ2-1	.	CASSQDHLTRGMQFF	TGCGCCAGCAGCCAAGATCACTTAACACGGGGGATGCAGTTCTTC
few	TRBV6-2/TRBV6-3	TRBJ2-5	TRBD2	CASSGDYPRFETQYF	TGTGCCAGCAGTGGGGACTACCCACGGTTTGAGACCCAGTACTTC
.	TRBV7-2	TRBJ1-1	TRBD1	CASSRGTVSPEAFF	TGTGCCAGCAGCCGTGGGACAGTCAGCCCTGAAGCTTTCTTT
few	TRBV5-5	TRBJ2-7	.	CASTLALDYEQYF	TGTGCCAGCACCTTAGCGCTTGACTACGAGCAGTACTTC
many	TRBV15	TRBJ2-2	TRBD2	CATRPAGGLQVGELFF	TGTGCCACCCGCCCAGCGGGAGGGCTTCAAGTCGGGGAGCTGTTTTTT
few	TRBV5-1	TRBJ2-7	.	CASSLESPAPYEQYF	TGCGCCAGCAGCTTGGAATCCCCAGCCCCCTACGAGCAGTACTTC
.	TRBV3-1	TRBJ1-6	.	CASSQAGENSPLHF	TGTGCCAGCAGCCAAGCGGGGGAGAATTCACCCCTCCACTTT
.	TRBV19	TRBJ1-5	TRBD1	CASTLGQGVRPQHF	TGTGCCAGTACCCTCGGACAGGGGGTCCGGCCCCAGCATTTT
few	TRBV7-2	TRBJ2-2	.	CASGPGPGELFF	TGTGCCAGCGGACCAGGGCCCGGGGAGCTGTTTTTT
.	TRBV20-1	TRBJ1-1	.	CSAYKWGGNEAFF	TGCAGTGCTTACAAATGGGGGGGCAATGAAGCTTTCTTT
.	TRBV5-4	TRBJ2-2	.	CASSWGTLNTGELFF	TGTGCCAGCAGCTGGGGGACACTGAACACCGGGGAGCTGTTTTTT
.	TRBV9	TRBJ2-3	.	CASSVLQIPDTQYF	TGTGCCAGCAGCGTTCTACAGATCCCCGATACGCAGTATTTT
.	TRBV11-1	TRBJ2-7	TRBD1	CASSQRTGSYEQYF	TGTGCCAGCAGCCAACGGACAGGGAGTTACGAGCAGTACTTC
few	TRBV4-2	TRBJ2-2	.	CASSRKTRQGGTGELFF	TGTGCCAGCAGCCGAAAAACGAGGCAGGGTGGAACCGGGGAGCTGTTTTTT
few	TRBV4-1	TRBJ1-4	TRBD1	CASSHLTGSELRKLFF	TGCGCCAGCAGCCACTTGACAGGGTCTGAGTTGAGAAAACTGTTTTTT
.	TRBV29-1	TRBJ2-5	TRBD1	CSVAPGTVKETQYF	TGCAGCGTTGCCCCGGGGACAGTAAAAGAGACCCAGTACTTC
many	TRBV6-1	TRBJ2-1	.	CASSPSAVPYNEQFF	TGTGCCAGCAGCCCTTCCGCAGTCCCCTACAATGAGCAGTTCTTC
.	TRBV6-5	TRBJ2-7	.	CASVRSSYEQYF	TGTGCCAGCGTCCGTAGCTCCTACGAGCAGTACTTC
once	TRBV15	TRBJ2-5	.	CAATLGSRETQYF	TGTGCCGCCACCTTGGGTAGCAGGGAGACCCAGTACTTC
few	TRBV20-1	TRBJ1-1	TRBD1	CSARDLDRGRGAFF	TGCAGTGCTAGAGATCTTGACAGGGGGCGAGGCGCTTTCTTT
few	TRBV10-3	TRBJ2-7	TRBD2	CAISANIASGTHEQYF	TGTGCCATCAGTGCTAATATCGCTAGCGGGACTCACGAGCAGTACTTC
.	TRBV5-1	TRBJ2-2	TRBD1	CASQGATGELFF	TGCGCCAGCCAGGGGGCGACCGGGGAGCTGTTTTTT
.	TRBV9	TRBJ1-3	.	CASTVGSSGNTIYF	TGTGCCAGCACCGTAGGGAGCTCTGGAAACACCATATATTTT
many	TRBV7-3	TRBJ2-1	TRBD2	CASSLGGSITEQFF	TGTGCCAGCAGCTTAGGCGGGAGTATCACTGAGCAGTTCTTC
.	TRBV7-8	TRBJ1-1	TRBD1	CASSQGGWTEAFF	TGTGCCAGCAGCCAGGGGGGTTGGACTGAAGCTTTCTTT
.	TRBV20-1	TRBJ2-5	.	CSARNRSHQETQYF	TGCAGTGCTAGAAATCGTTCGCACCAAGAGACCCAGTACTTC